This section outlines one T cell receptor (beta chain) sequence together with its context. These data originate in a study of low-dose radiotherapy and immunotherapy resistance in tumors. The V and J ends lost 2 bases and 4 bases respectively, with 11 bases between them. The CDR3 is 13 amino acids. CDR1 SQVTM and CDR2 ANQGSEA come from the germline V gene. The time point: after trial treatment. The treatment was: LDRT plus nivolumab, ipilimumab, low-dose cyclophosphamide and aspirin (RACIN trial). Those who qualified had advanced solid tumors (lacking tumor-infiltrating lymphocytes). Primers targeting TRAV and TRBV primed first-strand cDNA, covering alpha and beta chains. With a V-primer adapter and a constant-region primer, TCRs were amplified for approximately 19 PCR cycles. With in vitro transcription, the isolated mRNA was amplified. TCRdb reprocessed the reads with MiXCR, giving one entry per CDR3 protein. The table lists approximately 91,000 distinct CDR3 sequences, 20% to 25% of them singletons.

Material: PBMCs, obtained after low-dose radiotherapy plus immunotherapy. This rearrangement joins TRBV29-1 to TRBJ2-5; no clear D gene. This clonotype was sampled from a female donor with ovarian cancer. In DNA, the CDR3 is TGCAGCGTTGAATTGCGCCACGGAGAGACCCAGTACTTC. It specifies CSVELRHGETQYF.